Each of the 6 T cell receptor beta chains below was sequenced from the same sample in a study of OX40 agonist ivuxolimab in advanced cancers. Data came from immunoSEQ multiplex PCR; TCRdb stores just in-frame clones and leaves some out. The sample has approximately 75,000 clones, roughly nine tenths seen once. The input for sequencing was CD4+ or CD8+ T cells sorted from blood, taken in a trial of the OX40 agonist ivuxolimab. These receptors were collected from an adult with an advanced solid tumor such as melanoma, head and neck, liver or kidney cancer.

The chain couples TRBV29-1 to TRBJ2-1; TRBD2 is a possible D gene (5 bases). The germline gives CDR1 SQVTM, CDR2 ANQGSEA. The CDR3 covers 12 residues. V gave up 1 base and J gave up 7 bases, with 8 bases separating them. The CDR3 here is CSVEGLANEQFF. CDR3 in DNA: TGCAGCGTTGAAGGTCTAGCAAATGAGCAGTTCTTC.

J is TRBJ2-2 and V is TRBV9; a weak D match, TRBD2 (6 bases). V was shortened by 2 bases and J by 4 bases, with 12 bases between the two germline ends. CDR1 and CDR2 (germline): SGDLS, YYNGEE. The CDR3 is 15 amino acids. For the CDR3, the DNA is TGTGCCAGCAGCGTTGATTTCGGGGGCACCGGGGAGCTGTTTTTT. It specifies CASSVDFGGTGELFF. The variable domain in full, completed from reference TRBV9 and TRBJ2-2, reads DSGVTQTPKHLITATGQRVTLRCSPRSGDLSVYWYQQSLDQGLQFLIQYYNGEERAKGNILERFSAQQFPDLHSELNLSSLELGDSALYFCASSVDFGGTGELFFGEGSRLTVL.

V usage is TRBV30 and J usage is TRBJ1-6, with unresolved D. Germline CDR1 reads GTSNPN; CDR2 reads SVGIG (reference sequence). Between the trimmed V and J ends, which lost 0 bases and 10 bases, there was a span of 10 bases. The CDR3 is 13 amino acids. CDR3 bases: TGTGCCTGGAGTGTATTATCCGAATCACCCCTCCACTTT. Protein sequence: CAWSVLSESPLHF.

The chain joins TRBV28 to TRBJ2-7; the D gene is possibly TRBD2 (6 bases). Germline V gives CDR1 MDHEN, CDR2 SYDVKM. With 6 bases removed from V and 1 base from J, the gap between germline ends came to 10 bases. The CDR3 consists of 13 residues. CDR3 in amino acids: CASSPGSSYEQYF. The CDR3 DNA reads TGTGCCAGCAGCCCCGGGAGTTCCTACGAGCAGTACTTC.

V and J are TRBV7-2 and TRBJ1-5; D uncertain. This CDR3 contains 13 residues. The ends were cut back, 0 bases at V and 6 bases at J, with 6 bases in the middle. Germline V gene data show CDR1 as SGHTA and CDR2 as FQGNSA. CDR3: CASSLAGFQPQHF. DNA for the CDR3: TGTGCCAGCAGCTTAGCAGGGTTTCAGCCCCAGCATTTT.

This rearrangement joins TRBV6-6 to TRBJ2-3; perhaps TRBD2 as D (5 bases). V lost 2 bases and J lost 1, with 10 bases in between. This CDR3 is built from 15 residues. The germline CDR1 and CDR2 sequences are MNHNY and SVGAGI (reference sequence). This CDR3 is CASSYPSSGTDTQYF. CDR3 DNA: TGTGCCAGCAGTTACCCTAGCAGTGGCACAGATACGCAGTATTTT.